Listed below are T cell receptor beta chains from one sample, sequenced in a study of T cell repertoires in cytomegalovirus infection. Each CDR3 protein gets one entry after TCRdb re-called the reads with MiXCR. Of some 400,000 distinct CDR3 sequences in the sample, under 40% were seen once. The source material was PBMCs. The receptors derive from a human donor in good health (CMV status not recorded). Some clones in this sample may be carry-over from other donors' samples. Both conserved end residues are part of each CDR3. Each record gives: V gene, D gene, J gene, clone size, CDR3 DNA, CDR3 protein. A D gene is named only where the DNA matches it firmly. Clone size, where shown, is once, few, many, or a class for clones that have expanded.

V gene: TRBV6-1
D gene: NA
J gene: TRBJ2-7
clone size: few
CDR3 DNA: TGTGCCAGCAGTGACACTTTAGGGGTGGAGCAGTACTTC
CDR3 protein: CASSDTLGVEQYF

V gene: TRBV20-1
D gene: NA
J gene: TRBJ1-1
clone size: NA
CDR3 DNA: TGCAGTGCTAAGGACAGCATGAACACTGAAGCTTTCTTT
CDR3 protein: CSAKDSMNTEAFF

V gene: TRBV6-4
D gene: NA
J gene: TRBJ1-5
clone size: NA
CDR3 DNA: TGTGCCAGCGGCTTTTCGGTGGCGCGTCCCCGGGGCAATCAGCCCCAGCATTTT
CDR3 protein: CASGFSVARPRGNQPQHF

V gene: TRBV20-1
D gene: NA
J gene: TRBJ1-5
clone size: few
CDR3 DNA: TGCAGTGCTACTGGTCCGGGGGGAAATCAGCCCCAGCATTTT
CDR3 protein: CSATGPGGNQPQHF

V gene: TRBV28
D gene: TRBD1
J gene: TRBJ1-6
clone size: NA
CDR3 DNA: TGTGCCAGCACCCTGGGACAGAAAAATTCACCCCTCCACTTT
CDR3 protein: CASTLGQKNSPLHF

V gene: TRBV14
D gene: TRBD2
J gene: TRBJ2-7
clone size: NA
CDR3 DNA: TGTGCCAGCAGCCCACTTGGCGGGGGTGAACAATACGAGCAGTACTTC
CDR3 protein: CASSPLGGGEQYEQYF

V gene: TRBV18
D gene: NA
J gene: TRBJ1-5
clone size: NA
CDR3 DNA: TGTGCCAGCTCAACCGGGTCCACGAGCAATCAGCCCCAGCATTTT
CDR3 protein: CASSTGSTSNQPQHF

V gene: TRBV6-1
D gene: TRBD1
J gene: TRBJ1-1
clone size: few
CDR3 DNA: TGTGCCAGCAGTAGACAGGGGATAGCGAACACTGAAGCTTTCTTT
CDR3 protein: CASSRQGIANTEAFF

V gene: TRBV7-2
D gene: TRBD2
J gene: TRBJ2-3
clone size: many
CDR3 DNA: TGTGCCAGCACCCACACTAGCGGGTACCCTAATACGCAGTATTTT
CDR3 protein: CASTHTSGYPNTQYF

V gene: TRBV20-1
D gene: NA
J gene: TRBJ2-3
clone size: NA
CDR3 DNA: TGCAGTGCCAACCCATCTAGCACAGATACGCAGTATTTT
CDR3 protein: CSANPSSTDTQYF

V gene: TRBV12-3/TRBV12-4
D gene: TRBD1
J gene: TRBJ2-2
clone size: NA
CDR3 DNA: TGTGCCAGCAGTAGGACAGGAGGTCGCAGCGGGGAGCTGTTTTTT
CDR3 protein: CASSRTGGRSGELFF

V gene: TRBV7-8
D gene: NA
J gene: TRBJ1-6
clone size: many
CDR3 DNA: TGTGCCAGCAGCCGCCTTCTCCGGAGCTCCTATAATTCACCCCTCCACTTT
CDR3 protein: CASSRLLRSSYNSPLHF

V gene: TRBV18
D gene: NA
J gene: TRBJ2-5
clone size: NA
CDR3 DNA: TGTGCCAGCTCACGGACTATTCTCGACTACCAAGAGACCCAGTACTTC
CDR3 protein: CASSRTILDYQETQYF

V gene: TRBV4-1
D gene: TRBD1
J gene: TRBJ1-1
clone size: NA
CDR3 DNA: TGTGCCAGCAGCCAGGACAGGGGGCGTGAAGCTTTATTT
CDR3 protein: CASSQDRGREALF

V gene: TRBV20-1
D gene: NA
J gene: TRBJ1-5
clone size: NA
CDR3 DNA: TGCAGTGCAACGGGCCGTTCTCAATCGCATTTT
CDR3 protein: CSATGRSQSHF

V gene: TRBV7-8
D gene: NA
J gene: TRBJ1-1
clone size: NA
CDR3 DNA: TGTGCCAGCAGCTTATACGGACGGGAGGGTGACACTGAAGCTTTCTTT
CDR3 protein: CASSLYGREGDTEAFF

V gene: TRBV19
D gene: TRBD1
J gene: TRBJ2-7
clone size: NA
CDR3 DNA: TGTGCCAGTAGTATGGACAGGGTCCGCAACGAGCAGTACTTC
CDR3 protein: CASSMDRVRNEQYF

V gene: TRBV7-2
D gene: TRBD1
J gene: TRBJ2-5
clone size: many
CDR3 DNA: TGTGCCAGCAGCTCACCGGACAGGGGGCGTGAGACCCAGTACTTC
CDR3 protein: CASSSPDRGRETQYF

V gene: TRBV12-3/TRBV12-4
D gene: NA
J gene: TRBJ2-5
clone size: NA
CDR3 DNA: TGTGCCAGCAGCTTCGGGGGCCCCCAGAAAGAGACCCAGTACTTC
CDR3 protein: CASSFGGPQKETQYF

V gene: TRBV27
D gene: NA
J gene: TRBJ1-1
clone size: NA
CDR3 DNA: TGTGCCAGCAGTCCCGGCGGAATCAACACTGAAGCTTTCTTT
CDR3 protein: CASSPGGINTEAFF

V gene: TRBV2
D gene: NA
J gene: TRBJ1-6
clone size: NA
CDR3 DNA: TGTGCCGGTCACCAGGTGGATAATTCACCCCTCCACTTT
CDR3 protein: CAGHQVDNSPLHF

V gene: TRBV6-6
D gene: NA
J gene: TRBJ2-1
clone size: few
CDR3 DNA: TGTGCCAGCAGTCAAGACTGGAGTCCGCGAGACAATGAGCAGTTCTTC
CDR3 protein: CASSQDWSPRDNEQFF

V gene: TRBV7-3
D gene: NA
J gene: TRBJ2-1
clone size: many
CDR3 DNA: TGTGCCAGCAGCGCCCCGGGGAGCTCCTACAATGAGCAGTTCTTC
CDR3 protein: CASSAPGSSYNEQFF

V gene: TRBV7-6
D gene: NA
J gene: TRBJ2-7
clone size: few
CDR3 DNA: TGTGCCAGCAGCCCTCGAGCTTCTCAACCCCACGAGCAGTACTTC
CDR3 protein: CASSPRASQPHEQYF

V gene: TRBV5-1
D gene: TRBD1
J gene: TRBJ1-2
clone size: few
CDR3 DNA: TGCGCCAGCAGCCACGGGACAGGGGGGTTATATGGCTACACCTTC
CDR3 protein: CASSHGTGGLYGYTF

V gene: TRBV12-3/TRBV12-4
D gene: NA
J gene: TRBJ1-2
clone size: NA
CDR3 DNA: TGTGCCAGCAGCCCTACCGCCAGGGGTTATTTCTACGCCTTC
CDR3 protein: CASSPTARGYFYAF

V gene: TRBV12-3/TRBV12-4
D gene: TRBD1
J gene: TRBJ1-5
clone size: NA
CDR3 DNA: TGTGCCAGCAGTTTATGGGGACAGGGGAGCGGGCCCCAGCATTTT
CDR3 protein: CASSLWGQGSGPQHF

V gene: TRBV6-1
D gene: NA
J gene: TRBJ1-1
clone size: NA
CDR3 DNA: TGTGCCAGCAGTTACGGGCCAGTAGCTTTCTTT
CDR3 protein: CASSYGPVAFF

V gene: TRBV25-1
D gene: NA
J gene: TRBJ2-5
clone size: NA
CDR3 DNA: TGTGCCAGCAGTAGCCGGGCCGAGACCCAGTACTTC
CDR3 protein: CASSSRAETQYF

V gene: TRBV27
D gene: TRBD2
J gene: TRBJ2-3
clone size: NA
CDR3 DNA: TGTGCCAGCAGTTTATTGGGTCGGGGGGAAAGGACAGATACGCAGTATTTT
CDR3 protein: CASSLLGRGERTDTQYF

V gene: TRBV19
D gene: NA
J gene: TRBJ1-5
clone size: NA
CDR3 DNA: TGTGCCAGTAGTAGGAGGGAGGGCATCAATCAGCCCCAGCATTTT
CDR3 protein: CASSRREGINQPQHF

V gene: TRBV12-3/TRBV12-4
D gene: TRBD1
J gene: TRBJ1-5
clone size: many
CDR3 DNA: TGTGCCAGCAAACCGGGACAGGGGTATCAGCCCCAGCATTTT
CDR3 protein: CASKPGQGYQPQHF

V gene: TRBV5-4
D gene: NA
J gene: TRBJ2-7
clone size: NA
CDR3 DNA: TGTGCCAGCAGCCTGGGTCTTCCTCCCATATACGAGCAGTACTTC
CDR3 protein: CASSLGLPPIYEQYF

V gene: TRBV6-5
D gene: NA
J gene: TRBJ2-1
clone size: NA
CDR3 DNA: TGTGCCAGCAGTTACGACTTTGGCGGTGAGCAGTTCTTC
CDR3 protein: CASSYDFGGEQFF

V gene: TRBV30
D gene: TRBD1
J gene: TRBJ1-1
clone size: few
CDR3 DNA: TGTGCCTGGAGTATGACAGGGGTACCTGAAGCTTTCTTT
CDR3 protein: CAWSMTGVPEAFF

V gene: TRBV7-9
D gene: TRBD1
J gene: TRBJ1-5
clone size: many
CDR3 DNA: TGTGCCAGCAGCTTAGGCGAAGGGGGCAAGGGCAATCAGCCCCAGCATTTT
CDR3 protein: CASSLGEGGKGNQPQHF

V gene: TRBV6-2/TRBV6-3
D gene: NA
J gene: TRBJ2-7
clone size: NA
CDR3 DNA: TGTTCCAGCAGAATAGGACGGAGCTACGAGCAGTACTTC
CDR3 protein: CSSRIGRSYEQYF

V gene: TRBV20-1
D gene: NA
J gene: TRBJ2-7
clone size: NA
CDR3 DNA: TGCAGTGCCGTATCTCCTAACGGGGTTGGGTACGAGCAGTACTTC
CDR3 protein: CSAVSPNGVGYEQYF

V gene: TRBV7-8
D gene: NA
J gene: TRBJ1-5
clone size: many
CDR3 DNA: TGTGCCAGCAGCTACCGACGGACGGGCAATCAGCCCCAGCATTTT
CDR3 protein: CASSYRRTGNQPQHF

V gene: TRBV10-3
D gene: TRBD2
J gene: TRBJ2-1
clone size: once
CDR3 DNA: TGTGCCATCAGTGAGGGAGCGGGGGGGCCCAATGAGCAGTTCTTC
CDR3 protein: CAISEGAGGPNEQFF